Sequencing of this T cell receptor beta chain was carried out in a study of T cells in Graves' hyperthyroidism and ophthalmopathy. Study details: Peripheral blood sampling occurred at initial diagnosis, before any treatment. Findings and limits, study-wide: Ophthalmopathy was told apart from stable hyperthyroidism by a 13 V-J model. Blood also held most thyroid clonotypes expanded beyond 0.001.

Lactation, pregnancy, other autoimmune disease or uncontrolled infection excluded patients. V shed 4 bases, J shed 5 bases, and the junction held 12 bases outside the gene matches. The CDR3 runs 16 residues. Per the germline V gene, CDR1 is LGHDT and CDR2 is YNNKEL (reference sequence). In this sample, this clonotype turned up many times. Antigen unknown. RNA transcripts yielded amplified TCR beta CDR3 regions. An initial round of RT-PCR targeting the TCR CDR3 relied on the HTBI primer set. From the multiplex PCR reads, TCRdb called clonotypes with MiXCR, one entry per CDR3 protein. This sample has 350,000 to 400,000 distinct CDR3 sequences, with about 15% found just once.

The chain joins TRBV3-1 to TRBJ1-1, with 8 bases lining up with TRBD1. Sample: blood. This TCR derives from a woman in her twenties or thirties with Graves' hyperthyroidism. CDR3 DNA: TGTGCCAGCAGCCGCTGGACAGGGAAAGGGAAAACTGAAGCTTTCTTT. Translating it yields CASSRWTGKGKTEAFF.